Following are 22 T cell receptor beta chains from one sample sequenced in a study of blood T cells in healthy people across ages. A sample-barcoded 5' primer and a J-beta primer mix were used in a second PCR of about 6 to 12 cycles. TCRdb re-derived calls from the 5' RACE reads in MiXCR, one entry per CDR3 protein. The sample lists about 1,400,000 distinct CDR3 sequences, approximately 59% occurring once. The sample consisted of blood. These receptors came from a man between 18 and 35 years old in good health.

This chain links TRBV2 with TRBJ2-1; 10 positions agree with TRBD1. This CDR3 comprises 16 residues. With V trimmed by 10 bases and J by 6 bases, 15 bases remained unmatched. Germline assignment: CDR1 SNHLY and CDR2 FYNNEI. The CDR3 DNA follows: TGTGCCATAACCGAAACCGGGACAGGGGTGGTCAATGAGCAGTTCTTC. Translated, it gives CAITETGTGVVNEQFF.

This clonotype occurred a few times. V gene TRBV20-1 combines with J gene TRBJ2-1; D uncertain. This CDR3 has 14 amino acids. The ends were cut back, 6 bases at V and 0 bases at J, with 12 bases in the middle. The germline gives CDR1 DFQATT, CDR2 SNEGSKA (reference sequence). In DNA form, the CDR3 reads TGCAGTGCCCATACAGTAAGCTCCTACAATGAGCAGTTCTTC. Amino acids: CSAHTVSSYNEQFF.

This clonotype occurred a few times. The chain uses TRBV20-1 and TRBJ1-2; D uncertain. V lost 1 base and J 0 bases, leaving 6 bases between the germline ends. CDR1 and CDR2 (germline): DFQATT, SNEGSKA (reference sequence). This CDR3 is 13 amino acids long. The CDR3 region is CSARGEANYGYTF. CDR3 DNA sequence: TGCAGTGCTAGAGGCGAGGCTAACTATGGCTACACCTTC.

This clonotype was counted once. The chain carries TRBV5-4 and TRBJ2-4, with 9 bases identical to TRBD2. CDR1 is SGHNT, CDR2 YYREEE, per germline (reference sequence). Unmatched junction bases numbered 6, after V lost 0 bases and J lost 5 bases. The CDR3 is 16 amino acids. Here the CDR3 reads CASSLGGGGAENIQYF. The CDR3 coding sequence is TGTGCCAGCAGCTTGGGGGGCGGGGGGGCCGAAAACATTCAGTACTTC.

The chain employs TRBV7-9 and TRBJ1-2, with 9 bases identical to TRBD1. The junction had 8 bases not matched to a gene; V was cut back by 5 bases and J by 1 base. Germline assignment: CDR1 SEHNR and CDR2 FQNEAQ (reference sequence). The CDR3 consists of 16 residues. As DNA, the CDR3 is TGTGCCAGCAGCATACGGACAGGGGCCAGTAACTATGGCTACACCTTC. Amino acid sequence: CASSIRTGASNYGYTF. Using reference TRBV7-9 and TRBJ1-2 for the parts outside the CDR3, the full variable domain is DTGVSQNPRHKITKRGQNVTFRCDPISEHNRLYWYRQTLGQGPEFLTYFQNEAQLEKSRLLSDRFSAERPKGSFSTLEIQRTEQGDSAMYLCASSIRTGASNYGYTFGSGTRLTVV.

This chain uses TRBV6-5 with TRBJ2-1, with a possible D match to TRBD2 (6 bases). The CDR3 is 14 residues long. With 2 bases removed from V and 13 bases from J, the gap between germline ends came to 18 bases. Germline V CDR1 and CDR2: MNHEY, SVGAGI. The CDR3 spells CASSYRGDKETQFF. CDR3 bases: TGTGCCAGCAGTTACCGCGGGGATAAAGAGACCCAGTTCTTC.

This clonotype showed up just a few times. The CDR3 nucleotides read TGCAGCGTTGGAACGGGACAGGGCCCGTACGAGCAGTACTTC. Residues: CSVGTGQGPYEQYF. J is TRBJ2-7 and V is TRBV29-1; 9 bases are a match to TRBD1. This CDR3 contains 14 residues. V shed 4 bases and J 4 bases; nucleotides not matched to a gene: 8. CDR1 SQVTM and CDR2 ANQGSEA come from the germline V gene.

The chain employs TRBV7-2 and TRBJ2-7; D is possibly TRBD1 (6 bases). The germline gives CDR1 SGHTA, CDR2 FQGNSA. Trimming cost V 5 bases and J 0 bases, with 14 bases left between them. The CDR3 totals 15 residues. The CDR3 region has the DNA TGTGCCAGCAGCCTTCTGGGACACAGCTCCTACGAGCAGTACTTC. Residues: CASSLLGHSSYEQYF.

The chain employs TRBV20-1 and TRBJ2-5; D perhaps matches TRBD1 (6 bases). V was shortened by 2 bases and J by 1 base, with 8 bases between the two germline ends. Germline V gene data show CDR1 as DFQATT and CDR2 as SNEGSKA (reference sequence). This CDR3 spans 13 amino acids. CDR3: CSARPQGQETQYF. Written as DNA, the CDR3 is TGCAGTGCTAGACCACAGGGCCAAGAGACCCAGTACTTC.

This clonotype was picked up a small number of times. V is TRBV28 and J is TRBJ2-7; a possible D gene is TRBD1 (6 bases). CDR3 length: 14 residues. V was clipped by 3 bases and J by 0 bases, with 9 bases between them. Germline V gene data show CDR1 as MDHEN and CDR2 as SYDVKM. The CDR3 bases are TGTGCCAGCAGTTTTGACAGGAGCTCCTACGAGCAGTACTTC. This translates into CASSFDRSSYEQYF.

CDR3 DNA: TGTGCCACCAGCCCGGGACAGGGAATCTACGAGCAGTACTTC. Protein: CATSPGQGIYEQYF. This chain joins TRBV15 and TRBJ2-5; 9 bases align to TRBD1. Judging by the DNA end, TRBJ2-7 fits better; the J call may be wrong. The germline gives CDR1 LNHNV, CDR2 YYDKDF (reference sequence). The CDR3 loop spans 14 amino acids.

The J gene is TRBJ2-6, the V gene TRBV4-1, with 8 positions matching TRBD1. This CDR3 is built from 18 residues. Germline V lookup: CDR1 MGHRA, CDR2 YSYEKL. J lost 0 bases, V lost 2 bases, and 6 bases had no gene match. CDR3 nucleotide sequence: TGCGCCAGCAGCCAAATGACAGGGGCCCGCTCTGGGGCCAACGTCCTGACTTTC. Translated, it gives CASSQMTGARSGANVLTF.

The gene calls are TRBV7-9 and TRBJ2-1; no definite D call. The germline CDR1 and CDR2 sequences are SEHNR and FQNEAQ (reference sequence). The CDR3 contains 15 residues. The germline V and J ends were trimmed by 2 bases and 0 bases, with 8 bases remaining between them. DNA for the CDR3: TGTGCCAGCAGCTTAACCCGCAGCTCCTACAATGAGCAGTTCTTC. Its translation is CASSLTRSSYNEQFF.

The rearrangement uses TRBV14 and TRBJ2-7; D gene ambiguous. Trimming left V 3 bases short and J 2 bases short, with 14 bases between. Per germline, CDR1 SGHDN and CDR2 FVKESK. The CDR3 has 15 amino acids. The CDR3 DNA is TGTGCCAGCAGCCAGAGTCTAGAAGTGACCTACGAGCAGTACTTC. This sequence encodes CASSQSLEVTYEQYF.

V and J are TRBV5-1 and TRBJ2-3, with TRBD2 matching 9 bases. Trimming cost V 1 base and J 2 bases; bases outside gene matches: 5. Looked up from germline, CDR1 is SGHRS and CDR2 is YFSETQ. This CDR3 region has 16 residues. CDR3 nucleotide sequence: TGCGCCAGCAGCTTGATTAGCGGGGGTATCACAGATACGCAGTATTTT. As protein: CASSLISGGITDTQYF.

CDR3 protein: CASSSRDRGLSYEQYF. For the CDR3, the DNA is TGTGCCAGCAGTAGCCGGGACAGGGGGCTCTCCTACGAGCAGTACTTC. The J gene is TRBJ2-5, the V gene TRBV6-5, with 12 positions matching TRBD1. The tail of the sequence fits TRBJ2-7 better, so the J call may be wrong. The CDR3 sequence is 16 residues long. Germline V gives CDR1 MNHEY, CDR2 SVGAGI.

The gene calls are TRBV12-3 or TRBV12-4 and TRBJ2-7, with 12 bases lining up with TRBD2. J gave up 0 bases and V 6 bases, and 3 bases lay outside the gene matches. The CDR3 spans 15 residues. In DNA, the CDR3 is TGTGCCAGCAGACAGACTAGCGGGAGCTCCTACGAGCAGTACTTC. This encodes CASRQTSGSSYEQYF.

The chain carries TRBV10-3 and TRBJ2-2; either TRBD1 or TRBD2 may fit D (5 bases each). The CDR3 has 14 amino acids. Per the germline V gene, CDR1 is ENHRY and CDR2 is SYGVKD. V shed 7 bases and J shed 0 bases, with 9 bases lying between them. CDR3 DNA sequence: TGTGCCATCATCCGGGACCCGAACACCGGGGAGCTGTTTTTT. It yields the protein CAIIRDPNTGELFF.

This chain links TRBV10-1 with TRBJ1-2; D is possibly TRBD1 (5 bases). Between the trimmed V and J ends, which lost 11 bases and 5 bases, there was a span of 27 bases. The CDR3 is 16 residues long. CDR1 is WNHNN, CDR2 SYGVQD, per germline (reference sequence). The CDR3 DNA follows: TGCGCCGATAACAGGTCGGGCCGTATCCGTCTTTATGGCTACACCTTC. Its protein product is CADNRSGRIRLYGYTF.

The chain recombines TRBV7-9 with TRBJ2-5, with no clear D. Germline V CDR1 and CDR2: SEHNR, FQNEAQ (reference sequence). CDR3 length: 15 residues. Trimming shortened V by 1 base and J by 2 bases, and 11 bases separated the two germline ends. DNA for the CDR3: TGTGCCAGCAGCTTAGTTGCCTTTCTTCAAGAGACCCAGTACTTC. Protein product: CASSLVAFLQETQYF.

The chain uses TRBV6-2 or TRBV6-3 and TRBJ2-7; D tentatively reads TRBD1 or TRBD2 (6 bases each). Germline assignment: CDR1 MNHEY and CDR2 SVGEGT. The CDR3 totals 16 residues. The V end was cut by 3 bases, the J end by 7 bases, with 22 bases between. The CDR3 here is CASSYVWGAQVGEQYF. CDR3 in DNA: TGTGCCAGCAGTTATGTGTGGGGGGCCCAGGTTGGAGAGCAGTACTTC.

The chain couples TRBV28 to TRBJ2-4, with D possibly matching TRBD2 (6 bases). Trimming removed 5 bases from V and 13 bases from J, with 18 bases in between. The CDR3 loop spans 13 amino acids. From germline, CDR1 is MDHEN and CDR2 SYDVKM. CDR3 DNA: TGTGCCAGCAGTCCCGCCGGGGAGGCTAAGCAGTACTTC. This sequence encodes CASSPAGEAKQYF.